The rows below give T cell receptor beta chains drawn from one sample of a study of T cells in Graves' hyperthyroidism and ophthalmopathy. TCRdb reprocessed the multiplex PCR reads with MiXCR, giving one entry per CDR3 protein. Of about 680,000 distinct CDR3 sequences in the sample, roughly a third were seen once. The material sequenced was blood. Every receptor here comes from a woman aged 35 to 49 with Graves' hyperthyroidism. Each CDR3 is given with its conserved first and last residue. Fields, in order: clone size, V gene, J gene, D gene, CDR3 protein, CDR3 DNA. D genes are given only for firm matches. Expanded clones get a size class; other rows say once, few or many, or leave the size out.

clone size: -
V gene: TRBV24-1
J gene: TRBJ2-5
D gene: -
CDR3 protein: CATSDTAAETQYF
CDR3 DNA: TGTGCCACCAGTGATACGGCAGCAGAGACCCAGTACTTC

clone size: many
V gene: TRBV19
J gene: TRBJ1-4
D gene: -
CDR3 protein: CASGPGPLNEKLFF
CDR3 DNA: TGTGCCAGTGGACCGGGACCGTTGAATGAAAAACTGTTTTTT

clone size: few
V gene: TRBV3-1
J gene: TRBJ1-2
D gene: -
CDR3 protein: CASSLLNRAQGYTF
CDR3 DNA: TGTGCCAGCAGCCTCCTTAACAGGGCTCAAGGCTACACCTTC

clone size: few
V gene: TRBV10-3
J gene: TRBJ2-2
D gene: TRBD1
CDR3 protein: CAIHAGGTGELFF
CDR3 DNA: TGTGCCATCCACGCAGGGGGTACCGGGGAGCTGTTTTTT

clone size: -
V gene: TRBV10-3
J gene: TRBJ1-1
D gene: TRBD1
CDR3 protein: CAIGQGEATEAFF
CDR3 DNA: TGTGCCATCGGACAGGGGGAGGCAACTGAAGCTTTCTTT

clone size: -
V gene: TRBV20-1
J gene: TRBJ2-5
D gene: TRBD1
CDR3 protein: CSARGWDRETQYF
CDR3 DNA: TGCAGTGCTAGGGGTTGGGACAGGGAGACCCAGTACTTC

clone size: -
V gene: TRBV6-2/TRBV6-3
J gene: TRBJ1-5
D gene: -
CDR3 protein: CASSYLAGRMSNQPQHF
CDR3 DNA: TGTGCCAGCAGTTACTTGGCAGGCCGCATGAGCAATCAGCCCCAGCATTTT

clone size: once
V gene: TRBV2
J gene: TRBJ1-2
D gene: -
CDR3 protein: CASSFEGSGHGYTF
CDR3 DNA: TGTGCCAGCAGTTTTGAGGGGTCGGGCCATGGCTACACCTTC

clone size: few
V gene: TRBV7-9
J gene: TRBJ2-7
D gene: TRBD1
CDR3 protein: CASSSRTGEKYEQYF
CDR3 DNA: TGTGCCAGCAGCTCCCGGACAGGGGAAAAGTACGAGCAGTACTTC

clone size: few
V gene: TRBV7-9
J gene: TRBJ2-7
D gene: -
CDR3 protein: CASSQEVREQYF
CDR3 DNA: TGTGCCAGCAGCCAAGAAGTACGCGAGCAGTACTTC